The clone carrying this T cell receptor beta chain was observed a few times. The antigen is not known. V trimming: 8 bases; J trimming: 6 bases; junction bases outside the gene matches: 12. Germline V lookup: CDR1 MNHEY, CDR2 SMNVEV (reference sequence). This CDR3 spans 15 amino acids. The data belong to a study of PD-1 blockade in mismatch repair-deficient tumors. Study-level results: Tumor-resident clones, often absent from pretreatment blood, expanded after pembrolizumab and then contracted.

The sample's time point: roughly ten-day in vitro stimulation with candidate neoantigen peptide 5. Mismatch repair deficiency was confirmed in all patients, by PCR or immunohistochemistry. A roughly ten-day in vitro culture was run per each of fewer than ten reactive peptides. The table came from immunoSEQ multiplex PCR; TCRdb's copy has only in-frame clones and leaves some out. The profile shows over 14,000 clones, under 85% of them singletons. Sequenced here: cells cultured in vitro, sampled from a patient treated with pembrolizumab. The sequence derives from an adult with mismatch repair-deficient cancer. The chain uses TRBV27 and TRBJ1-2; the match to TRBD1 covers 10 bases. Here the CDR3 reads CASRNPGQGRDGYTF. CDR3 nucleotide sequence: TGTGCCAGCCGGAATCCGGGACAGGGGAGAGATGGCTACACCTTC.